This T cell receptor (beta chain) was found in a study of T cell changes during pregnancy in multiple sclerosis. Data came from immunoSEQ multiplex PCR; TCRdb stores just in-frame clones and leaves some out. The table lists 33,000 or so clones, about 89% of them singletons. The ends lost 9 bases at V and 0 bases at J; junction bases unmatched: 0. Germline assignment: CDR1 MNHNY and CDR2 SVGAGI (reference sequence). The CDR3 has 13 amino acids. The source of this sequence is a female donor with multiple sclerosis, enrolled in a pregnancy study. Specimen: CD8+ T cells from peripheral blood mononuclear cells, collected in the third trimester of pregnancy. The chain joins TRBV6-6 to TRBJ2-2, with 8 bases aligning to TRBD2. CDR3 nucleotide sequence: TGTGCCAGTAGCGGGACGAACACCGGGGAGCTGTTTTTT. This encodes CASSGTNTGELFF.